Below, 32 T cell receptor beta chains from the same sample are listed, as sequenced in a study of vaccination and CD4 T cells after COVID-19. CD4+ T cells that had been cultured provided DNA sequenced with the Oncomine TCR Beta short-read assay. TCRdb analysed the PCR reads with MiXCR anew, one entry per CDR3 protein. This table has roughly 25,000 distinct CDR3 sequences, about 56% appearing once. As to treatment: approximately nine-day PBMC culture with coronavirus spike peptide pools or control peptides (ViraFEST assay). These receptors have no identified antigens. What was sequenced was CD4+ T cells from blood, cultured in vitro. These receptors came from a human donor who had recovered from COVID-19.

The rearrangement joins TRBV6-2 or TRBV6-3 to TRBJ1-6; D is possibly TRBD1 (5 bases). The CDR3 has 19 residues. Trimming stripped 6 bases from V and 14 bases from J, with 35 bases between. The germline CDR1 and CDR2 sequences are MNHEY and SVGEGT. DNA of the CDR3: TGTGCCAGCAGACGCCGACACGAGGCGGGTAAAAGGGGACCACCCGCCCTCCACTTT. Its translation is CASRRRHEAGKRGPPALHF.

The rearrangement joins TRBV19 to TRBJ1-1; TRBD1 is a possible D gene (6 bases). The ends were cut back, 4 bases at V and 5 bases at J, with 11 bases in the middle. This CDR3 comprises 13 residues. The germline CDR1 and CDR2 sequences are LNHDA and SQIVND (reference sequence). The CDR3 DNA sequence: TGTGCCAGTAGTAAACAGGGTTTTACTGAAGCTTTCTTT. It is translated as CASSKQGFTEAFF.

V is TRBV19 and J is TRBJ1-5, with 7 bases aligning to TRBD1. Trimming cost V 5 bases and J 2 bases; bases outside gene matches: 15. This CDR3 comprises 18 residues. Germline V gives CDR1 LNHDA, CDR2 SQIVND (reference sequence). CDR3 nucleotide sequence: TGTGCCAGTAGTGACTGGCTCCAGGGGGGGGGTCGCAATCAGCCCCAGCATTTT. It yields the protein CASSDWLQGGGRNQPQHF.

This chain uses TRBV27 with TRBJ2-3; 13 nucleotides align to TRBD2. Looked up from germline, CDR1 is MNHEY and CDR2 is SMNVEV (reference sequence). Trimming removed 4 bases from V and 2 bases from J; junction bases left unmatched: 9. The CDR3 is 18 residues long. CDR3 amino acids: CASSSRLLAGGVTDTQYF. CDR3 nucleotides: TGTGCCAGCAGTTCAAGGCTACTAGCGGGAGGGGTCACAGATACGCAGTATTTT.

This clonotype was recorded a few times. V usage is TRBV15 and J usage is TRBJ2-4, with TRBD2 identical over 7 bases. After removal of 1 base from V and 0 bases from J, the junction contained 0 bases not matched to a gene. The CDR3 covers 15 residues. The V gene's germline CDR1 is LNHNV and CDR2 YYDKDF (reference sequence). The CDR3 DNA sequence: TGTGCCACCAGCAGAGCGGGAGGAGCCAAAAACATTCAGTACTTC. Encoded protein: CATSRAGGAKNIQYF.

V gene TRBV7-2 combines with J gene TRBJ1-1; D perhaps matches TRBD1 (6 bases). The CDR3 loop spans 16 amino acids. Germline values: CDR1 SGHTA, CDR2 FQGNSA. V lost 5 bases and J 5 bases, leaving 21 bases between the germline ends. CDR3 nucleotide sequence: TGTGCCAGCAGCCTTCGGGACACCTCCCGAGGGACTGAAGCTTTCTTT. Amino acids: CASSLRDTSRGTEAFF.

The gene calls are TRBV5-1 and TRBJ2-3, with a tentative D call TRBD2 (6 bases). Germline lookup yields CDR1 SGHRS and CDR2 YFSETQ. The CDR3 spans 15 residues. V lost 1 base and J lost 0, with 9 bases in between. Here the CDR3 reads CASSLLGGSTDTQYF. The CDR3 coding sequence is TGCGCCAGCAGCTTGTTGGGGGGAAGCACAGATACGCAGTATTTT. Drawing the rest from reference TRBV5-1 and TRBJ2-3, the complete variable domain is KAGVTQTPRYLIKTRGQQVTLSCSPISGHRSVSWYQQTPGQGLQFLFEYFSETQRNKGNFPGRFSGRQFSNSRSEMNVSTLELGDSALYLCASSLLGGSTDTQYFGPGTRLTVL.

This rearrangement joins TRBV20-1 to TRBJ2-5; the D gene is possibly TRBD2 (6 bases). V gave up 4 bases and J gave up 3 bases, with 15 bases separating them. This CDR3 comprises 14 residues. Germline values: CDR1 DFQATT, CDR2 SNEGSKA (reference sequence). CDR3 in amino acids: CSAIPGLTKETQYF. The CDR3 bases are TGCAGTGCTATCCCGGGACTGACAAAAGAGACCCAGTACTTC.

V gene TRBV20-1 combines with J gene TRBJ1-5, with D possibly TRBD1 on 5 matching bases. Germline-derived CDR1 and CDR2 are DFQATT and SNEGSKA (reference sequence). Trimming left V 6 bases short and J 0 bases short, with 12 bases between. This CDR3 has 14 amino acids. The CDR3 DNA is TGCAGTGCCCCGGGGCACCATAGCAATCAGCCCCAGCATTTT. Translating gives CSAPGHHSNQPQHF.

This clonotype turned up a few times. The chain joins TRBV7-2 to TRBJ2-7; D might be TRBD2 (10 bases). CDR3 length equals 19 residues. Germline V gene lookup returns CDR1 SGHTA and CDR2 FQGNSA. The V and J ends lost 2 bases and 6 bases respectively, with 29 bases between them. CDR3 bases: TGTGCCAGCAGCTTACTCTGGGACAGGGTAAGACTAGCGGGCACCGAGCAGTACTTC. It codes for CASSLLWDRVRLAGTEQYF.

The chain couples TRBV20-1 to TRBJ1-2; unclear D gene. The CDR3 sequence is 11 residues long. Trimming shortened V by 0 bases and J by 5 bases, and 4 bases separated the two germline ends. Germline V gives CDR1 DFQATT, CDR2 SNEGSKA (reference sequence). The CDR3 DNA sequence: TGCAGTGCTAGAGAAGGATATGGCTACACCTTC. It specifies CSAREGYGYTF.

The rearrangement links TRBV11-3 to TRBJ2-3; no definite D call. The CDR3 covers 12 residues. From germline, CDR1 is SGHNT and CDR2 YENEEA. Trimming removed 3 bases from V and 1 base from J, with 2 bases in between. The CDR3 DNA is TGTGCCAGCAGCTTCCGCACAGATACGCAGTATTTT. As protein: CASSFRTDTQYF.

The chain is built from TRBV5-5 and TRBJ2-1; a possible D gene is TRBD1 (6 bases). The CDR3 totals 16 residues. The germline V gene encodes CDR1 SGHKS and CDR2 YYEKEE (reference sequence). V shed 1 base and J shed 5 bases, with 16 bases lying between them. DNA of the CDR3: TGTGCCAGCAGCTTGTCGATCGGGACACTTAACAATGAGCAGTTCTTC. Its protein is CASSLSIGTLNNEQFF.

The CDR3 DNA follows: TGTGCCAGCAGTTTGAAGTCCGGCTATGGCTACACCTTC. This gives the protein CASSLKSGYGYTF. This chain joins TRBV28 and TRBJ1-2; D is uncertain. The germline V and J ends were trimmed by 3 bases and 4 bases, with 9 bases remaining between them. Germline V gene data show CDR1 as MDHEN and CDR2 as SYDVKM. This CDR3 region has 13 residues.

This chain links TRBV18 with TRBJ1-2; 7 nucleotides align to TRBD1. CDR3 size: 15 residues. Unmatched junction bases numbered 8, after V lost 2 bases and J lost 5 bases. The V gene's germline CDR1 is KGHSH and CDR2 LQKENI. CDR3 residues: CASSPSTTGTYGYTF. In nucleotides, the CDR3 is TGTGCCAGCTCACCAAGTACGACAGGGACATATGGCTACACCTTC.

The chain uses TRBV20-1 and TRBJ2-5, with D possibly being TRBD2 (6 bases). CDR3 size: 15 residues. Per germline, CDR1 DFQATT and CDR2 SNEGSKA (reference sequence). The germline V and J ends were trimmed by 3 bases and 1 base, with 15 bases remaining between them. The CDR3 reads CSASRGWTTQETQYF. CDR3 DNA: TGCAGTGCTAGCCGGGGTTGGACTACCCAAGAGACCCAGTACTTC.

The chain joins TRBV27 to TRBJ2-1, with 10 bases identical to TRBD1. V shed 6 bases and J 6 bases; nucleotides not matched to a gene: 8. The CDR3 has 15 amino acids. Per the germline V gene, CDR1 is MNHEY and CDR2 is SMNVEV (reference sequence). The CDR3 coding sequence is TGTGCCAGCAGCTTCGACAGGGGGCGCCTCAATGAGCAGTTCTTC. Its translation: CASSFDRGRLNEQFF.

This clonotype turned up a few times. The chain is built from TRBV20-1 and TRBJ2-3, with a tentative D call TRBD1 (6 bases). V shed 3 bases and J shed 3 bases, with 10 bases lying between them. CDR3 length equals 13 residues. The V gene's germline CDR1 is DFQATT and CDR2 SNEGSKA (reference sequence). The CDR3 region has the DNA TGCAGTGCTAGCAGGGGACCGACAGATACGCAGTATTTT. Amino acid sequence: CSASRGPTDTQYF.

The chain carries TRBV19 and TRBJ2-2; D is undetermined. This CDR3 is 13 amino acids long. V dropped 2 bases and J dropped 4 bases, with 5 bases sitting between them. Per germline, CDR1 LNHDA and CDR2 SQIVND (reference sequence). The chain's CDR3 is CASSITVTGELFF. CDR3 bases: TGTGCCAGTAGTATAACAGTCACCGGGGAGCTGTTTTTT.

The chain's CDR3 is CASSLQRTGPNYGYTF. CDR3 nucleotide sequence: TGTGCCAGCAGCCTTCAGCGGACAGGACCTAACTATGGCTACACCTTC. The chain uses TRBV7-2 and TRBJ1-2; the match to TRBD1 covers 7 bases. The length of the CDR3 is 16 residues. J gave up 0 bases and V 5 bases, and 9 bases lay outside the gene matches. Germline CDR1 is SGHTA and CDR2 is FQGNSA.

V usage is TRBV28 and J usage is TRBJ2-1, with D perhaps matching TRBD1 or TRBD2 (5 bases each). The CDR3 runs 12 residues. Trimming removed 7 bases from V and 15 bases from J, with 19 bases in between. In germline, CDR1 is MDHEN, CDR2 SYDVKM. In nucleotides, the CDR3 is TGTGCCAGCACCGCTGGTCCGGGACCTCGGTTCTTC. It codes for CASTAGPGPRFF.

V is TRBV5-1 and J is TRBJ1-5; no clear D gene. V lost 0 bases and J 1 base, leaving 8 bases between the germline ends. This CDR3 contains 15 residues. Germline V lookup: CDR1 SGHRS, CDR2 YFSETQ. In DNA, the CDR3 is TGCGCCAGCAGCTTGGTTTCGGGAAGCAATCAGCCCCAGCATTTT. This sequence encodes CASSLVSGSNQPQHF. The full variable domain, in which reference TRBV5-1 and TRBJ1-5 provide the parts outside the CDR3, is KAGVTQTPRYLIKTRGQQVTLSCSPISGHRSVSWYQQTPGQGLQFLFEYFSETQRNKGNFPGRFSGRQFSNSRSEMNVSTLELGDSALYLCASSLVSGSNQPQHFGDGTRLSIL.

The chain carries TRBV7-2 and TRBJ2-3; D is undetermined. The CDR3 has 14 amino acids. Trimming shortened V by 1 base and J by 4 bases, and 9 bases separated the two germline ends. Germline V lookup: CDR1 SGHTA, CDR2 FQGNSA. CDR3 DNA sequence: TGTGCCAGCAGCTTAGTGCACGGTCCAGATACGCAGTATTTT. Its protein product is CASSLVHGPDTQYF.

The rearrangement joins TRBV6-1 to TRBJ2-2; 11 nucleotides agree with TRBD2. Germline assignment: CDR1 MNHNS and CDR2 SASEGT. V lost 11 bases and J lost 0; bases outside the gene matches: 14. The CDR3 extends over 18 amino acids. As DNA, the CDR3 is TGTGCCGTCCCATCCGGGACTAGCGGACTCCCGAACACCGGGGAGCTGTTTTTT. Encoded protein: CAVPSGTSGLPNTGELFF.

This chain joins TRBV12-3 or TRBV12-4 and TRBJ2-5; no firm D call. The V and J ends lost 3 bases and 7 bases respectively, with 9 bases between them. The CDR3 extends over 12 amino acids. The CDR3 sequence is CASSFLSGTQYF. CDR3 nucleotide sequence: TGTGCCAGCAGTTTTCTATCCGGGACCCAGTACTTC.

In this sample, this clonotype turned up once. This chain connects TRBV27 to TRBJ1-4, with D unclear. CDR1 MNHEY and CDR2 SMNVEV come from the germline V gene (reference sequence). V was cut by 5 bases and J by 0 bases, with 10 bases left in between. There are 15 residues in the CDR3. The CDR3 region has the DNA TGTGCCAGCAGTCCCCAACAGTCAACTAATGAAAAACTGTTTTTT. Protein: CASSPQQSTNEKLFF.

This clonotype was observed a handful of times. The CDR3 nucleotides are TGTGCCACCAGTGACAAGACAGGGGTAGGTACAGATACGCAGTATTTT. Its translation: CATSDKTGVGTDTQYF. This chain connects TRBV24-1 to TRBJ2-3; 8 bases agree with TRBD1. Germline CDR1 KGHDR, CDR2 SFDVKD. V was pared by 4 bases and J by 3 bases, with 8 bases of the junction left unmatched. The CDR3 totals 16 residues.

The chain recombines TRBV5-1 with TRBJ1-1, with 7 nucleotides matching TRBD1. CDR1 is SGHRS and CDR2 is YFSETQ in the germline V gene. The CDR3 is made up of 15 amino acids. Trimming removed 2 bases from V and 0 bases from J; junction bases left unmatched: 4. In nucleotides, the CDR3 is TGCGCCAGCAGCTTCCAGACAGGGATGAACACTGAAGCTTTCTTT. Translated, it gives CASSFQTGMNTEAFF.

The CDR3 bases are TGCAGTGCTAGGGGGACCCAGGGAAAATTTTATAATTCACCCCTCCACTTT. Translation gives CSARGTQGKFYNSPLHF. The gene calls are TRBV20-1 and TRBJ1-6, with TRBD1 as a possible D gene (5 bases). The CDR3 sequence is 17 residues long. CDR1 and CDR2 from the germline V gene are DFQATT and SNEGSKA (reference sequence). V was pared by 3 bases and J by 4 bases, with 19 bases between.

The chain joins TRBV28 to TRBJ1-5; D unresolved. From germline, CDR1 is MDHEN and CDR2 SYDVKM. Deletions cut 4 bases from V and 2 bases from J, with 12 bases between. CDR3 length: 15 amino acids. CDR3 loop: CASSSPASGNQPQHF. CDR3 sequence (DNA): TGTGCCAGCAGTTCCCCGGCCTCGGGCAATCAGCCCCAGCATTTT.

The chain employs TRBV19 and TRBJ2-2; the match to TRBD1 covers 10 bases. CDR3 length equals 14 residues. After removal of 2 bases from V and 8 bases from J, the junction contained 2 bases not matched to a gene. CDR1 is LNHDA and CDR2 is SQIVND in the germline V gene (reference sequence). The DNA for the CDR3 is TGTGCCAGTAGTATACGACAGGGGGCTGGGGAGCTGTTTTTT. Protein product: CASSIRQGAGELFF.

V is TRBV7-2 and J is TRBJ2-4; no definite D call. There are 15 residues in the CDR3. The V gene's germline CDR1 is SGHTA and CDR2 FQGNSA. Between the trimmed V and J ends, which lost 4 bases and 3 bases, there was a span of 13 bases. This CDR3 is CASSSGGVVKNIQYF. The CDR3 DNA is TGTGCCAGCAGCTCCGGTGGGGTTGTCAAAAACATTCAGTACTTC. Looking up the rest from reference TRBV7-2 and TRBJ2-4 gives the full variable domain: GAGVSQSPSNKVTEKGKDVELRCDPISGHTALYWYRQSLGQGLEFLIYFQGNSAPDKSGLPSDRFSAERTGGSVSTLTIQRTQQEDSAVYLCASSSGGVVKNIQYFGAGTRLSVL.